The 15 T cell receptor beta chains presented below share a single source sample, sequenced in a study of cytomegalovirus exposure and HLA in healthy donors. Both 60 Vbeta primers and 13 Jbeta primers went into the PCR. Profiled with immunoSEQ multiplex PCR; TCRdb holds only in-frame clones, not every one. Recorded for this sample: around 60,000 clones. Sequenced input: PBMCs. These receptors originate from a man younger than 40 in good health and CMV-seropositive.

This chain connects TRBV19 to TRBJ2-1; D perhaps matches TRBD1 (6 bases). Trimming took 5 bases from V and 11 from J, leaving 13 bases between them. Per germline, CDR1 LNHDA and CDR2 SQIVND (reference sequence). This CDR3 contains 12 residues. CDR3 amino acids: CASSPDRRKQFF. CDR3 in DNA: TGTGCCAGTAGTCCAGACAGGCGCAAGCAGTTCTTC.

The gene calls are TRBV11-2 and TRBJ2-5, with 8 bases matching TRBD2. The CDR3 contains 15 residues. V shed 3 bases and J 6 bases; nucleotides not matched to a gene: 9. Germline V lookup: CDR1 SGHAT, CDR2 FQNNGV. The DNA of the CDR3 is TGTGCCAGCAGCTTTCGAGCGGGAGATCCACAGACCCAGTACTTC. Translation: CASSFRAGDPQTQYF.

The J gene is TRBJ1-1, the V gene TRBV5-4, with D perhaps TRBD1 (5 bases). CDR3 length: 15 amino acids. From germline, CDR1 is SGHNT and CDR2 YYREEE (reference sequence). The V end lost 2 bases, the J end lost 4 bases, and 15 bases lay between the germline ends. This CDR3 is CASSLSGSWTTEAFF. CDR3 DNA: TGTGCCAGCAGCTTATCAGGGTCTTGGACCACTGAAGCTTTCTTT.

The J gene is TRBJ2-7, the V gene TRBV6-6, with a possible D match to TRBD2 (5 bases). The CDR3 has 15 amino acids. V lost 7 bases, J lost 3 bases, and 19 bases lay in between. Germline CDR1 MNHNY, CDR2 SVGAGI (reference sequence). In nucleotides, the CDR3 is TGTGCCAGCAACCCGAGTAGCAGCGGAGTCTACGAGCAGTACTTC. Amino acid sequence: CASNPSSSGVYEQYF.

The J gene is TRBJ2-1, the V gene TRBV29-1; possible D gene TRBD1, 6 bases. CDR3 length: 15 amino acids. Germline V gives CDR1 SQVTM, CDR2 ANQGSEA. The V gene lost 0 bases and the J gene lost 7 bases, with 16 bases spanning the gap. CDR3 sequence reads: CSVEDFGQGTNEQFF. In DNA, the CDR3 is TGCAGCGTTGAAGATTTCGGGCAGGGGACAAATGAGCAGTTCTTC.

The V gene is TRBV7-9, the J gene TRBJ1-4, with D unclear. CDR3 length equals 17 residues. Germline values: CDR1 SEHNR, CDR2 FQNEAQ (reference sequence). Trimming pared 2 bases from V and 8 bases from J, leaving 21 bases between. The CDR3 loop is CASSLFFYSREPEKLFF. The DNA for the CDR3 is TGTGCCAGCAGCTTATTTTTTTACAGCCGGGAGCCGGAAAAACTGTTTTTT.

The chain has TRBV5-1 and TRBJ2-2; TRBD1 aligns across 9 bases. Germline V gives CDR1 SGHRS, CDR2 YFSETQ. Trimming took 8 bases from V and 3 from J; bases not matched to a gene: 14. This CDR3 contains 17 residues. The CDR3, as DNA: TGCGCCAGTAAGGGACAGGGCGGTAATTTCTACACCGGGGAGCTGTTTTTT. Translation: CASKGQGGNFYTGELFF.

The chain couples TRBV4-2 to TRBJ1-1, with unresolved D. The length of the CDR3 is 15 residues. The germline CDR1 and CDR2 sequences are LGHNA and YNFKEQ. The V and J ends lost 1 base and 7 bases respectively, with 16 bases between them. CDR3 DNA sequence: TGTGCCAGCAGCCAAGGCGTGCAGGAACGATATGAAGCTTTCTTT. This translates into CASSQGVQERYEAFF.

The J gene is TRBJ1-2, the V gene TRBV6-1, with D unresolved. In germline, CDR1 is MNHNS, CDR2 SASEGT. The CDR3 has 13 residues. The germline V and J ends were trimmed by 3 bases and 4 bases, with 9 bases remaining between them. The CDR3 DNA reads as TGTGCCAGCAGTGACACTAGGTTCTATGGCTACACCTTC. It encodes CASSDTRFYGYTF.

The chain employs TRBV30 and TRBJ1-4, with 9 bases fitting TRBD1. Germline CDR1 and CDR2: GTSNPN and SVGIG (reference sequence). The V and J ends lost 4 bases and 8 bases, in that order; junction bases with no gene match: 8. CDR3 length equals 14 residues. CDR3 sequence (DNA): TGTGCCTGGAATCACGGGACAGGGAAGGAAAAACTGTTTTTT. This translates into CAWNHGTGKEKLFF. Full variable domain (remainder filled in from reference TRBV30 and TRBJ1-4): SQTIHQWPATLVQPVGSPLSLECTVEGTSNPNLYWYRQAAGRGLQLLFYSVGIGQISSEVPQNLSASRPQDRQFILSSKKLLLSDSGFYLCAWNHGTGKEKLFFGSGTQLSVL.

The chain uses TRBV25-1 and TRBJ2-5; no firm D call. Trimming pared 5 bases from V and 0 bases from J, leaving 13 bases between. Germline CDR1 is MGHDK and CDR2 is SYGVNS. This CDR3 has 15 residues. In DNA form, the CDR3 reads TGTGCCAGCAGTTGGTCAGTAATGTACCAAGAGACCCAGTACTTC. Its protein is CASSWSVMYQETQYF.

This chain links TRBV4-1 with TRBJ1-1; the match to TRBD1 covers 8 bases. V shed 2 bases, J shed 7 bases, and the junction held 6 bases outside the gene matches. The CDR3 is 14 residues long. In germline, CDR1 is MGHRA, CDR2 YSYEKL. CDR3 in DNA: TGCGCCAGCAGCCAACCGCGGACAGGGAATGAAGCTTTCTTT. Its protein is CASSQPRTGNEAFF.

V and J are TRBV30 and TRBJ1-1, with TRBD1 identical over 8 bases. The CDR3 length is 12 residues. Trimming removed 4 bases from V and 6 bases from J; junction bases left unmatched: 4. Looked up from germline, CDR1 is GTSNPN and CDR2 is SVGIG (reference sequence). The CDR3 nucleotides are TGTGCCTGGAACAGGGGGATGGCTGAAGCTTTCTTT. Residues: CAWNRGMAEAFF.

V and J are TRBV6-1 and TRBJ2-7; the D gene is possibly TRBD2 (6 bases). Per germline, CDR1 MNHNS and CDR2 SASEGT. The V end was cut by 2 bases, the J end by 0 bases, with 23 bases between. The CDR3 covers 19 residues. The CDR3 reads CASSEFEIPRAGSSYEQYF. The CDR3 DNA reads TGTGCCAGCAGTGAATTTGAAATCCCCCGTGCGGGGAGCTCCTACGAGCAGTACTTC.

This chain connects TRBV27 to TRBJ1-2; 9 positions agree with TRBD1. Losses at the gene ends were 3 bases for V and 4 bases for J; bases not matched to a gene: 12. The length of the CDR3 is 17 residues. CDR1 and CDR2 from the germline V gene are MNHEY and SMNVEV (reference sequence). The CDR3 spells CASSFFPGQGPSYGYTF. CDR3 nucleotide sequence: TGTGCCAGCAGTTTCTTCCCGGGACAGGGCCCAAGCTATGGCTACACCTTC.